One and the same sample provided the 31 T cell receptor beta chains below, sequenced in a study of blood T cell repertoires in COVID-19. Generated by immunoSEQ multiplex PCR, the TCRdb table keeps only in-frame clones and is missing some. The table lists 95,000 to 150,000 clones, about 88% of them singletons. The specimen sequenced was peripheral blood. Receptor source: a woman of 80 years or more with acute or convalescent COVID-19.

The chain links TRBV27 to TRBJ2-1; 10 nucleotides align to TRBD2. There are 14 residues in the CDR3. V was pared by 3 bases and J by 9 bases, with 5 bases of the junction left unmatched. The V gene's germline CDR1 is MNHEY and CDR2 SMNVEV (reference sequence). CDR3 sequence: CASSFSSGGFEQFF. For the CDR3, the DNA is TGTGCCAGCAGTTTCTCTAGCGGGGGTTTTGAGCAGTTCTTC.

This rearrangement joins TRBV29-1 to TRBJ2-5; D ambiguous. This CDR3 spans 11 amino acids. The V gene's germline CDR1 is SQVTM and CDR2 ANQGSEA. The V end was cut by 4 bases, the J end by 1 base, with 4 bases between. This chain's CDR3 is CSVVFQETQYF. In DNA, the CDR3 is TGCAGCGTTGTATTCCAAGAGACCCAGTACTTC. The variable domain in full, completed from reference TRBV29-1 and TRBJ2-5, reads SAVISQKPSRDICQRGTSLTIQCQVDSQVTMMFWYRQQPGQSLTLIATANQGSEATYESGFVIDKFPISRPNLTFSTLTVSNMSPEDSSIYLCSVVFQETQYFGPGTRLLVL.

The chain has TRBV18 and TRBJ1-1; 10 bases map to TRBD1. The CDR3 length is 14 residues. The ends lost 4 bases at V and 6 bases at J; junction bases unmatched: 5. CDR1 is KGHSH, CDR2 LQKENI, per germline. The CDR3 spells CASSLRQGAAEAFF. DNA of the CDR3: TGTGCCAGCTCACTAAGACAGGGGGCGGCTGAAGCTTTCTTT.

The chain employs TRBV3-1 (or the pseudogene TRBV3-2) and TRBJ2-7; 11 positions match TRBD2. The CDR3 is made up of 15 amino acids. The germline V gene has CDR1 LGHDT and CDR2 YNNKEL (reference sequence). V lost 1 base to trimming and J lost 3 bases; unmatched junction nucleotides: 2. CDR3 in DNA: TGTGCCAGCAGCCAAGGGGGGACTAGCGGCTACGAGCAGTACTTC. Translating gives CASSQGGTSGYEQYF.

The V gene is TRBV25-1, the J gene TRBJ1-1, with 7 bases that match TRBD1. Germline loops: CDR1 MGHDK, CDR2 SYGVNS. After removal of 6 bases from V and 2 bases from J, the junction contained 12 bases not matched to a gene. This CDR3 contains 16 residues. The CDR3 region has the DNA TGTGCCAGCAGACCAAACATCGCAGGGGGAAACACTGAAGCTTTCTTT. It translates to CASRPNIAGGNTEAFF. The full variable domain, its missing parts supplied by reference TRBV25-1 and TRBJ1-1, is EADIYQTPRYLVIGTGKKITLECSQTMGHDKMYWYQQDPGMELHLIHYSYGVNSTEKGDLSSESTVSRIRTEHFPLTLESARPSHTSQYLCASRPNIAGGNTEAFFGQGTRLTVV.

This chain uses TRBV19 with TRBJ1-3; TRBD1 is a possible D gene (5 bases). V was pared by 11 bases and J by 2 bases, with 16 bases between. Germline CDR1 reads LNHDA; CDR2 reads SQIVND (reference sequence). The CDR3 has 14 residues. The CDR3 sequence: CASADSSTGNTIYF. As DNA, the CDR3 is TGTGCCTCCGCCGACAGTTCGACTGGAAACACCATATATTTT.

The gene calls are TRBV7-2 and TRBJ2-4, with 8 bases matching TRBD1. The CDR3 consists of 15 residues. V lost 5 bases, J lost 3 bases, and 6 bases stayed unmatched. CDR1 SGHTA and CDR2 FQGNSA come from the germline V gene. In DNA, the CDR3 is TGTGCCAGCAGCCCTGGACAGGGAGGCAAAAACATTCAGTACTTC. Encoded protein: CASSPGQGGKNIQYF.

The chain combines TRBV20-1 with TRBJ2-1; TRBD2 matches 8 bases. Germline CDR1 and CDR2: DFQATT and SNEGSKA (reference sequence). Trimming at V came to 3 bases and at J to 7 bases, leaving 8 bases not matched to a gene. The CDR3 has 14 amino acids. CDR3 nucleotides: TGCAGTGCTAGTCCGGGGGGGCTGAGGAATGAGCAGTTCTTC. This sequence encodes CSASPGGLRNEQFF.

CDR3 nucleotides: TGTGCCAGCAGTGATACAGGGTTCGGTGGCTACACCTTC. Encoded protein: CASSDTGFGGYTF. The gene calls are TRBV6-1 and TRBJ1-2; D is perhaps TRBD1 (6 bases). V was trimmed by 3 bases and J by 7 bases, leaving 12 bases between them. CDR1 is MNHNS, CDR2 SASEGT, per germline. The CDR3 covers 13 residues.

The chain employs TRBV6-5 and TRBJ2-2; 7 nucleotides agree with TRBD2. The CDR3 runs 16 residues. Germline CDR1 reads MNHEY; CDR2 reads SVGAGI. J was trimmed by 6 bases and V by 4 bases; bases with no gene match: 11. The CDR3 loop is CASSSLSGNLPGELFF. The DNA for the CDR3 is TGTGCCAGCAGTTCTCTAAGCGGGAATCTCCCCGGGGAGCTGTTTTTT.

This chain links TRBV10-1 with TRBJ2-1; 12 nucleotides match TRBD2. Germline V gene sequence: CDR1 WNHNN, CDR2 SYGVQD (reference sequence). The CDR3 contains 14 residues. Unmatched junction bases numbered 8, after V lost 5 bases and J lost 12 bases. This CDR3 is CASSTHQLAGGQFF. CDR3 in DNA: TGCGCCAGCAGTACCCACCAACTAGCGGGAGGGCAGTTCTTC.

This clone was recorded a few times. The genes are TRBV19 and TRBJ1-6, with TRBD1 matching 9 bases. This CDR3 has 15 amino acids. Germline assignment: CDR1 LNHDA and CDR2 SQIVND (reference sequence). The ends lost 3 bases at V and 7 bases at J; junction bases unmatched: 4. The CDR3: CASSIRDRANSPLHF. The CDR3 DNA sequence: TGTGCCAGTAGTATCCGGGACAGGGCGAATTCACCCCTCCACTTT. The full variable domain, rest sourced from reference TRBV19 and TRBJ1-6, is DGGITQSPKYLFRKEGQNVTLSCEQNLNHDAMYWYRQDPGQGLRLIYYSQIVNDFQKGDIAEGYSVSREKKESFPLTVTSAQKNPTAFYLCASSIRDRANSPLHFGNGTRLTVT.

V is TRBV7-3 and J is TRBJ1-2; the match to TRBD1 covers 9 bases. This CDR3 spans 15 amino acids. From germline, CDR1 is SGHTA and CDR2 FQGTGA. V lost 5 bases, J lost 0 bases, and 4 bases stayed unmatched. The CDR3 DNA reads TGTGCCAGCAGCACAACAGGGGGCGCTAACTATGGCTACACCTTC. This encodes CASSTTGGANYGYTF.

The V gene is TRBV4-2, the J gene TRBJ1-2, with 9 bases lining up with TRBD1. The length of the CDR3 is 14 residues. V was pared by 2 bases and J by 8 bases, with 6 bases of the junction left unmatched. Germline V gives CDR1 LGHNA, CDR2 YNFKEQ. CDR3 region: CASSQPGDRVGYTF. The CDR3 coding sequence is TGTGCCAGCAGCCAACCAGGGGACAGGGTCGGCTACACCTTC.

The chain combines TRBV6-5 with TRBJ2-1, with 8 bases aligning to TRBD1. J gave up 9 bases and V 4 bases, and 8 bases lay outside the gene matches. From germline, CDR1 is MNHEY and CDR2 SVGAGI. This CDR3 is built from 14 residues. Here the CDR3 DNA reads TGTGCCAGCAGTTTGCGACAGGGGCGCAGTGAGCAGTTCTTC. Translated: CASSLRQGRSEQFF.

The chain recombines TRBV2 with TRBJ2-1, with 7 positions matching TRBD1. The J segment lost 7 bases and the V segment lost 6 bases, leaving 12 bases of the junction unmatched. Germline CDR1 is SNHLY and CDR2 is FYNNEI. This CDR3 region has 15 residues. DNA for the CDR3: TGTGCCAGCAGAGATACAGGGGCCTATTGGAATGAGCAGTTCTTC. It is translated as CASRDTGAYWNEQFF.

The genes are TRBV21-1 and TRBJ1-2; TRBD1 is taken as the D call from the table, unchecked against the DNA. TRBV21-1 is shown as a pseudogene. This CDR3 contains 14 residues. Written as DNA, the CDR3 is TGTGCCAGCAGCAAAGGGACAGTATTCAATGGCTACACCTTC. Its translation is CASSKGTVFNGYTF.

As for this clone: The junction differs from germline at one of its ends, possibly a read error. This chain uses TRBV7-7 with TRBJ2-1; maybe TRBD2 (6 bases). CDR1 and CDR2 (germline): SSHAT, FNYEAQ (reference sequence). The CDR3 has 14 residues. In nucleotides, the CDR3 is TGTGCTAGCAGCTTAGGCGGGAAGGACAATGAGCAGTTCTTC. Protein product: CASSLGGKDNEQFF.

The chain carries TRBV15 and TRBJ1-3; 7 bases align to TRBD1. CDR1 LNHNV and CDR2 YYDKDF come from the germline V gene (reference sequence). J lost 4 bases, V lost 3 bases, and 9 bases had no gene match. The CDR3 is made up of 16 amino acids. CDR3 bases: TGTGCCACCAGCAGTCCGGGACAGAGAGCGGGAAACACCATATATTTT. This translates into CATSSPGQRAGNTIYF.

The V gene is TRBV3-1 (or the pseudogene TRBV3-2), the J gene TRBJ2-4; D gene unclear. Germline-derived CDR1 and CDR2 are LGHDT and YNNKEL (reference sequence). There are 14 residues in the CDR3. V dropped 1 base and J dropped 9 bases, with 13 bases sitting between them. The CDR3 DNA follows: TGTGCCAGCAGCCAAGTTGGGCCCAAATCCATTCAGTACTTC. Protein product: CASSQVGPKSIQYF.

V usage is TRBV7-2 and J usage is TRBJ1-6; D may be TRBD1 (5 bases). Trimming removed 5 bases from V and 10 bases from J, with 15 bases in between. This CDR3 has 14 residues. Per the germline V gene, CDR1 is SGHTA and CDR2 is FQGNSA. The CDR3 reads CASSLRQGRSPLHF. CDR3 nucleotide sequence: TGTGCCAGCAGCCTAAGGCAGGGCCGATCACCCCTCCACTTT. The variable domain in full, with the rest retrieved from reference TRBV7-2 and TRBJ1-6, is GAGVSQSPSNKVTEKGKDVELRCDPISGHTALYWYRQSLGQGLEFLIYFQGNSAPDKSGLPSDRFSAERTGGSVSTLTIQRTQQEDSAVYLCASSLRQGRSPLHFGNGTRLTVT.

This chain's CDR3 is CASSPSRYGYTF. The CDR3, as DNA: TGTGCCAGCAGCCCCTCGAGATATGGCTACACCTTC. The rearrangement links TRBV7-2 to TRBJ1-2; no clear D gene. The CDR3 totals 12 residues. CDR1 and CDR2 from the germline V gene are SGHTA and FQGNSA. Trimming removed 5 bases at V and 5 bases at J, with 9 bases between.

The rearrangement uses TRBV6-5 and TRBJ1-1, with D possibly matching TRBD1 (5 bases). Trimming took 6 bases from V and 1 from J, leaving 9 bases between them. This CDR3 region has 13 residues. The germline V gene has CDR1 MNHEY and CDR2 SVGAGI. CDR3: CASRPTGNTEAFF. The CDR3 DNA sequence: TGTGCCAGCAGACCCACAGGGAACACTGAAGCTTTCTTT.

The chain employs TRBV28 and TRBJ2-2; TRBD2 agrees at 10 bases. The V segment lost 1 base and the J segment 6 bases; nucleotides outside the gene matches: 5. Germline V gene lookup returns CDR1 MDHEN and CDR2 SYDVKM. The length of the CDR3 is 16 residues. CDR3: CASSLLASGSSGELFF. CDR3 bases: TGTGCCAGCAGTTTATTGGCTAGCGGGAGTTCCGGGGAGCTGTTTTTT.

This chain links TRBV3-1 (or the pseudogene TRBV3-2) with TRBJ2-2, with D perhaps matching TRBD2 (5 bases). Trimming shortened V by 5 bases and J by 0 bases, and 13 bases separated the two germline ends. CDR1 is LGHDT, CDR2 YNNKEL, per germline (reference sequence). The CDR3 is 16 residues long. The CDR3 region is CASSFIGLANTGELFF. The CDR3 DNA reads TGTGCCAGCAGCTTCATAGGACTCGCGAACACCGGGGAGCTGTTTTTT.

Concerning this clone itself: Mismatch with germline at one junction end may stem from a read error. J is TRBJ1-4 and V is TRBV28; D perhaps matches TRBD1 (6 bases). This CDR3 contains 14 residues. Germline-derived CDR1 and CDR2 are MDHEN and SYDVKM. CDR3 in amino acids: CASSLWGAIEKLFF. CDR3 DNA sequence: TGTGCCAGCAGTCTATGGGGGGCGATAGAAAAACTGTTTTTT.

V and J are TRBV28 and TRBJ2-1; tentatively, D is TRBD2 (6 bases). In germline, CDR1 is MDHEN, CDR2 SYDVKM. The CDR3 contains 16 residues. V was clipped by 5 bases and J by 6 bases, with 20 bases between them. CDR3 sequence reads: CASSPRAGTLRNEQFF. The CDR3 DNA reads as TGTGCCAGCAGTCCCCGGGCCGGGACTCTACGCAATGAGCAGTTCTTC.

The rearrangement links TRBV10-2 to TRBJ1-2; D call uncertain. Looked up from germline, CDR1 is WSHSY and CDR2 is SAAADI. This CDR3 has 13 residues. The V end lost 2 bases, the J end lost 10 bases, and 14 bases lay between the germline ends. CDR3 DNA sequence: TGCGCCAGCAGTGAGACGGGTTTTGGTGTCTACACCTTC. This codes for CASSETGFGVYTF.

This chain connects TRBV19 to TRBJ1-5; 9 bases are a match to TRBD1. Germline V gene lookup returns CDR1 LNHDA and CDR2 SQIVND (reference sequence). Trimming took 3 bases from V and 0 from J; bases not matched to a gene: 3. The CDR3 is made up of 16 amino acids. Written as DNA, the CDR3 is TGTGCCAGTAGTATCAGGACAGGGGTTAGCAATCAGCCCCAGCATTTT. Protein: CASSIRTGVSNQPQHF.

This clone is a singleton in its sample. The V and J genes are TRBV7-9 and TRBJ2-2; D remains ambiguous. CDR1 is SEHNR, CDR2 FQNEAQ, per germline (reference sequence). V was trimmed by 5 bases and J by 0 bases, leaving 10 bases between them. This CDR3 is 15 amino acids long. In DNA, the CDR3 is TGTGCCAGCAGCACGAGGAGCACGAACACCGGGGAGCTGTTTTTT. Translated, it gives CASSTRSTNTGELFF.

This chain uses TRBV19 with TRBJ1-3; D perhaps matches TRBD1 (6 bases). This CDR3 comprises 18 residues. The germline V gene encodes CDR1 LNHDA and CDR2 SQIVND (reference sequence). Between the trimmed V and J ends, which lost 3 bases and 0 bases, there was a span of 18 bases. The DNA for the CDR3 is TGTGCCAGTAGTATTGGGGGACACGGATCTTCCTCTGGAAACACCATATATTTT. Its translation is CASSIGGHGSSSGNTIYF.